This T cell receptor (beta chain) comes out of a study of circulating and synovial CD4+ cells in juvenile arthritis. Study outcomes and limitations: Deeper sequencing increased measured overlap with synovial clonotypes. The pathogenic-like versus bulk T cell difference escaped Vbeta family analysis.

The CDR3 runs 12 residues. From germline, CDR1 is SGHNT and CDR2 YYREEE (reference sequence). The junction had 9 bases not matched to a gene; V was cut back by 4 bases and J by 11 bases. Sequencing was performed with immunoSEQ multiplex PCR; in TCRdb, only in-frame clones are kept and a portion is missing. The sample lists around 16,000 clones, about 90% occurring once. Notes on this clone: The antigen is not known.

Sequenced samples came from active juvenile idiopathic arthritis patients. The sequencing sample was made of CD4+ T cells from blood. The chain is built from TRBV5-4 and TRBJ2-7, with TRBD2 identical over 7 bases. This clonotype originated in a human donor with juvenile idiopathic arthritis. The CDR3 region has the DNA TGTGCCAGCAGCATCCCCGGGGGGTTGGAGTACTTC. Residues: CASSIPGGLEYF.